These 7 T cell receptor beta chains were all obtained from the same sample, sequenced in a study of control samples from healthy donors and cancer patients. The repertoire was sequenced with immunoSEQ multiplex PCR; TCRdb's copy has only in-frame clones and lacks some. This table has about 190,000 clones, 91% appearing once. Sequenced: blood. These receptor sequences come from a man under 40 in good health.

This rearrangement joins TRBV15 to TRBJ1-5, with 7 nucleotides matching TRBD1. The CDR3 runs 14 residues. The germline CDR1 and CDR2 sequences are LNHNV and YYDKDF (reference sequence). Trimming removed 5 bases from V and 5 bases from J; junction bases left unmatched: 6. CDR3 nucleotide sequence: TGTGCCACCAGCGCGACAGGGTCGTATCAGCCCCAGCATTTT. The encoded protein is CATSATGSYQPQHF.

V is TRBV18 and J is TRBJ2-1; 8 bases agree with TRBD1. V lost 4 bases and J lost 5; bases outside the gene matches: 7. Per the germline V gene, CDR1 is KGHSH and CDR2 is LQKENI. The CDR3 has 15 residues. Here the CDR3 DNA reads TGTGCCAGCTCACGGACAGGGACGTCTAACAATGAGCAGTTCTTC. It yields the protein CASSRTGTSNNEQFF. Combining the CDR3 with reference TRBV18 and TRBJ2-1 gives the whole variable domain NAGVMQNPRHLVRRRGQEARLRCSPMKGHSHVYWYRQLPEEGLKFMVYLQKENIIDESGMPKERFSAEFPKEGPSILRIQQVVRGDSAAYFCASSRTGTSNNEQFFGPGTRLTVL.

The V gene is TRBV24-1, the J gene TRBJ2-1; no reliable D call. The V gene's germline CDR1 is KGHDR and CDR2 SFDVKD. Trimming took off 4 bases at V and 9 bases at J, with 12 bases between the two ends. The CDR3 sequence is 13 residues long. In DNA form, the CDR3 reads TGTGCCACCAGTGACCGGGCCCTTTCTGAGCAGTTCTTC. Its protein product is CATSDRALSEQFF.

The V and J genes are TRBV19 and TRBJ2-7, with unresolved D. The germline CDR1 and CDR2 sequences are LNHDA and SQIVND (reference sequence). Trimming stripped 6 bases from V and 3 bases from J, with 12 bases between. CDR3 length: 13 amino acids. The CDR3 protein is CASSHPTLYEQYF. The CDR3 DNA reads TGTGCCAGTAGCCACCCTACCCTCTACGAGCAGTACTTC.

J is TRBJ2-3 and V is TRBV7-9; D is tentatively TRBD1 or TRBD2 (6 bases each). This CDR3 is built from 16 residues. Between the trimmed V and J ends, which lost 2 bases and 2 bases, there was a span of 14 bases. Germline-derived CDR1 and CDR2 are SEHNR and FQNEAQ (reference sequence). CDR3 protein: CASSLRGSGATDTQYF. CDR3 sequence (DNA): TGTGCCAGCAGCTTAAGGGGTTCGGGGGCCACAGATACGCAGTATTTT.

The V gene is TRBV29-1, the J gene TRBJ1-4; tentative D call: TRBD1 (5 bases). The CDR3 is made up of 14 amino acids. With 3 bases removed from V and 10 bases from J, the gap between germline ends came to 18 bases. Germline CDR1 is SQVTM and CDR2 is ANQGSEA. CDR3 bases: TGCAGCGTTGAGGGGTCCTCGTCCGGGGGAAAACTGTTTTTT. Its translation: CSVEGSSSGGKLFF.

This clone was observed a few times. V usage is TRBV14 and J usage is TRBJ1-2; no definite D call. V dropped 9 bases and J dropped 3 bases, with 14 bases sitting between them. Germline CDR1 SGHDN, CDR2 FVKESK. The CDR3 totals 13 residues. CDR3 region: CARSIGRHYGYTF. The DNA for the CDR3 is TGTGCCAGATCCATCGGAAGGCACTATGGCTACACCTTC.